A single sample is the source of the 10 T cell receptor beta chains below, sequenced in a study of shared clonotypes between healthy human individuals. Assay used: immunoSEQ multiplex PCR; TCRdb lists only in-frame clones, some missing. Of hundreds of thousands of clones listed, 97% are singletons. The sequenced sample was naive CD4+ T cells sorted from blood. Specified subset: CD45RA+ positively selected. The receptors stem from a woman aged 25-40 years in good health.

In the case of this clone: Other DNA sequences in the sample encode the same CDR3. The chain links TRBV28 to TRBJ1-5; D gene uncertain. V lost 4 bases to trimming and J lost 6 bases, with 4 bases between them. Germline V gene lookup returns CDR1 MDHEN and CDR2 SYDVKM. This CDR3 contains 11 residues. CDR3 residues: CASSSRQPQHF. The CDR3, as DNA: TGTGCCAGCAGTTCCCGTCAGCCCCAGCATTTT.

The J gene is TRBJ2-5, the V gene TRBV4-2; 9 bases line up with TRBD2. CDR1 is LGHNA and CDR2 is YNFKEQ in the germline V gene. V was pared by 0 bases and J by 4 bases, with 12 bases of the junction left unmatched. The CDR3 is 18 amino acids. CDR3: CASSQDARAGTSRETQYF. In nucleotides, the CDR3 is TGTGCCAGCAGCCAAGACGCCAGGGCCGGGACTAGCAGAGAGACCCAGTACTTC.

The chain is built from TRBV28 and TRBJ2-7; D is tentatively TRBD1 or TRBD2 (5 bases each). This CDR3 contains 15 residues. Germline V gene lookup returns CDR1 MDHEN and CDR2 SYDVKM. The V gene lost 6 bases and the J gene lost 7 bases, with 22 bases spanning the gap. CDR3 amino acids: CASSQIRDPLGEQYF. CDR3 coding DNA: TGTGCCAGCAGCCAAATCCGGGACCCCCTTGGAGAGCAGTACTTC.

The J gene is TRBJ1-2, the V gene TRBV9; 7 bases fit TRBD1. Germline V gene lookup returns CDR1 SGDLS and CDR2 YYNGEE. The CDR3 length is 15 residues. V was clipped by 3 bases and J by 4 bases; unmatched bases: 9. The CDR3 is CASSARQGAGYGYTF. Here the CDR3 DNA reads TGTGCCAGCAGCGCGCGACAGGGTGCTGGCTATGGCTACACCTTC.

The chain uses TRBV5-1 and TRBJ1-3; D gene uncertain. The CDR3 has 15 residues. From germline, CDR1 is SGHRS and CDR2 YFSETQ. The V end lost 0 bases, the J end lost 9 bases, and 16 bases lay between the germline ends. The CDR3 is CASSLDSTDRGTIYF. Written as DNA, the CDR3 is TGCGCCAGCAGCTTGGATAGCACTGATCGAGGCACCATATATTTT.

A note on this clone: The sample holds other DNA sequences that translate to the same CDR3. The V gene is TRBV7-9, the J gene TRBJ2-2; either TRBD1 or TRBD2 may fit D (6 bases each). The CDR3 is 15 amino acids. The ends were cut back, 3 bases at V and 1 base at J, with 9 bases in the middle. Germline CDR1 SEHNR, CDR2 FQNEAQ (reference sequence). CDR3: CASSLGGLNTGELFF. CDR3 sequence (DNA): TGTGCCAGCAGCTTGGGGGGCCTGAACACCGGGGAGCTGTTTTTT.

The V call is TRBV11-1, the J call TRBJ1-3; 7 nucleotides line up with TRBD1. V was clipped by 4 bases and J by 0 bases; unmatched bases: 3. The CDR3 is 15 residues long. Germline V gene sequence: CDR1 SGHAT, CDR2 FQDESV (reference sequence). In DNA, the CDR3 is TGTGCCAGCAGCTACGACAGGGCCTCTGGAAACACCATATATTTT. Residues: CASSYDRASGNTIYF.

The chain carries TRBV5-1 and TRBJ2-5; 16 nucleotides agree with TRBD2. There are 17 residues in the CDR3. Germline CDR1 SGHRS, CDR2 YFSETQ. With 4 bases clipped from V and 5 bases from J, the junction kept 8 bases outside the gene matches. CDR3 coding DNA: TGCGCCAGCAGCACGGGACTAGCGGGAGGGCCTGCCGAGACCCAGTACTTC. It specifies CASSTGLAGGPAETQYF.

This rearrangement joins TRBV19 to TRBJ2-7, with 7 bases identical to TRBD2. J lost 3 bases, V lost 6 bases, and 17 bases had no gene match. The CDR3 totals 17 residues. Germline V gives CDR1 LNHDA, CDR2 SQIVND (reference sequence). The CDR3 sequence is CASRGGASGNLNYEQYF. In DNA, the CDR3 is TGTGCCAGTAGAGGCGGGGCTAGCGGAAACCTCAACTACGAGCAGTACTTC.

The chain carries TRBV29-1 and TRBJ2-7, with TRBD2 matching 12 bases. CDR3 length: 13 amino acids. Per the germline V gene, CDR1 is SQVTM and CDR2 is ANQGSEA. The junction had 4 bases not matched to a gene; V was cut back by 7 bases and J by 3 bases. The CDR3 loop reads CSARTSGIYEQYF. The CDR3 DNA reads as TGCAGCGCCCGGACTAGCGGGATCTACGAGCAGTACTTC.